This TCR beta chain is from a study of T cell responses to AZD1222 COVID-19 vaccine. TCRdb keeps only in-frame clones here, not all; method: immunoSEQ multiplex PCR. The table records about 100,000 clones, more than 85% of them present only once. With regard to this clone: Its target is unknown.

Study-level results: Only six or seven AZD1222 recipients were seropositive at baseline. Mapped onto spike, vaccine-associated CD4 TCRs spanned it and were dominant at 160-218 and 743-854.

The CDR3 consists of 13 residues. Germline loops: CDR1 GTSNPN, CDR2 SVGIG (reference sequence). Trimming removed 8 bases from V and 3 bases from J, with 16 bases in between. This material consisted of peripheral blood, taken on day 0 of AZD1222 vaccination. The V and J genes are TRBV30 and TRBJ1-1, with a possible D match to TRBD1 (6 bases). This TCR was sampled from an adult in good health. In DNA, the CDR3 is TGTGCCCTCAGGGCAGGGGTATACACTGAAGCTTTCTTT. It encodes CALRAGVYTEAFF.